This T cell receptor (beta chain) is drawn from a study of T cell changes during pregnancy in multiple sclerosis. Deletions cut 0 bases from V and 4 bases from J, with 10 bases between. The CDR3 length is 14 residues. CDR1 and CDR2 (germline): SGHRS, YFSETQ. TCRdb's copy holds only in-frame clones and misses some; the assay was immunoSEQ multiplex PCR. The sample records 88,000 or so clones, around 90% being singletons. The V call is TRBV5-1, the J call TRBJ1-1, with D maybe TRBD1 (5 bases). This receptor was identified in a female donor with multiple sclerosis, enrolled in a pregnancy study. The sample in question was peripheral blood, obtained before pregnancy. CDR3 coding DNA: TGCGCCAGCAGCTTGGCCGGGGGGGGCACTGAAGCTTTCTTT. It encodes CASSLAGGGTEAFF.